The 27 T cell receptor beta chains below come from one sample, sequenced in a study of T cell repertoires and HLA-DP antigens. TCRdb keeps only in-frame clones here, not all; method: immunoSEQ multiplex PCR. This table holds 90,000 to 130,000 clones, roughly 92% found once. The antigens these receptors bind are not known. The sequenced sample consisted of CD4+ T cells from PBMCs. All receptors derive from a woman aged 18-29 years in good health and CMV-seronegative.

This chain links TRBV10-1 with TRBJ2-3, with 8 bases identical to TRBD2. V was pared by 2 bases and J by 1 base, with 17 bases of the junction left unmatched. CDR3 length equals 20 residues. CDR1 is WNHNN, CDR2 SYGVQD, per germline (reference sequence). CDR3 in amino acids: CASSEEGSGEKDLCTDTQYF. The CDR3 coding sequence is TGCGCCAGCAGTGAGGAGGGTAGCGGGGAGAAGGACTTGTGCACAGATACGCAGTATTTT.

The rearrangement joins TRBV5-6 to TRBJ2-5; the D gene is possibly TRBD2 (5 bases). The germline V gene has CDR1 SGHDT and CDR2 YYEEEE. This CDR3 has 17 amino acids. V dropped 0 bases and J dropped 1 base, with 16 bases sitting between them. The CDR3 sequence is CASSLAIRRTLQETQYF. DNA of the CDR3: TGTGCCAGCAGCTTGGCGATTAGAAGGACTCTCCAAGAGACCCAGTACTTC.

This sequence joins TRBV14 and TRBJ2-5; D could derive from TRBD1 or TRBD2 (6 bases each). The V gene's germline CDR1 is SGHDN and CDR2 FVKESK. Trimming stripped 6 bases from V and 5 bases from J, with 16 bases between. This CDR3 contains 14 residues. The CDR3 loop is CASRPTGTWETQYF. CDR3 nucleotides: TGTGCCAGCAGACCTACAGGGACTTGGGAGACCCAGTACTTC.

This clone appeared once. This chain links TRBV7-9 with TRBJ1-2; 9 nucleotides match TRBD1. Germline CDR1 reads SEHNR; CDR2 reads FQNEAQ (reference sequence). The V segment lost 0 bases and the J segment 2 bases; nucleotides outside the gene matches: 7. The CDR3 totals 17 residues. The CDR3 sequence is CASSLATGQGRNYGYTF. The CDR3 DNA reads TGTGCCAGCAGCTTAGCGACCGGACAGGGGAGAAACTATGGCTACACCTTC.

The J gene is TRBJ1-2, the V gene TRBV4-1, with D unresolved. V was cut by 0 bases and J by 1 base, with 12 bases left in between. This CDR3 has 16 amino acids. Germline CDR1 reads MGHRA; CDR2 reads YSYEKL. CDR3 bases: TGCGCCAGCAGCCAAGAGGCCAATCAAGTTAACTATGGCTACACCTTC. It specifies CASSQEANQVNYGYTF.

This sequence joins TRBV5-4 and TRBJ1-2, with 7 bases that match TRBD1. The germline V gene encodes CDR1 SGHNT and CDR2 YYREEE (reference sequence). This CDR3 has 13 amino acids. Unmatched junction bases numbered 2, after V lost 0 bases and J lost 6 bases. The CDR3 reads CASSLVTGDGYTF. CDR3 nucleotide sequence: TGTGCCAGCAGCTTGGTAACAGGGGATGGCTACACCTTC.

The gene calls are TRBV7-3 and TRBJ2-1; D not resolved. V lost 5 bases and J lost 4, with 12 bases in between. This CDR3 has 14 amino acids. The V gene's germline CDR1 is SGHTA and CDR2 FQGTGA. Here the CDR3 DNA reads TGTGCCAGCAGCCCGAGCATACAGTACAATGAGCAGTTCTTC. Encoded protein: CASSPSIQYNEQFF.

As regards this clone: Other DNA sequences in this specimen translate into the identical CDR3. J is TRBJ2-5 and V is TRBV5-1; 7 bases line up with TRBD1. The CDR3 sequence is 15 residues long. The V gene's germline CDR1 is SGHRS and CDR2 YFSETQ. Losses at the gene ends were 0 bases for V and 1 base for J; bases not matched to a gene: 3. The CDR3 DNA follows: TGCGCCAGCAGCTTGGGTGACAGGGTCCAAGAGACCCAGTACTTC. It specifies CASSLGDRVQETQYF.

J is TRBJ2-2 and V is TRBV9, with D maybe TRBD2 (5 bases). The CDR3 is 16 amino acids. Trimming removed 4 bases at V and 0 bases at J, with 13 bases between. Germline values: CDR1 SGDLS, CDR2 YYNGEE. The DNA for the CDR3 is TGTGCCAGCAGCTCTCGGACTGTTACGAACACCGGGGAGCTGTTTTTT. Encoded protein: CASSSRTVTNTGELFF.

The V call is TRBV7-9, the J call TRBJ1-6; 11 bases align to TRBD1. The germline V gene has CDR1 SEHNR and CDR2 FQNEAQ (reference sequence). V trimming: 5 bases; J trimming: 10 bases; junction bases outside the gene matches: 19. This CDR3 has 19 amino acids. CDR3 DNA: TGTGCCAGCAGCCCGATGGACAGGGGGCGAGGAGGGGGTGGATCACCCCTCCACTTT. Translated: CASSPMDRGRGGGGSPLHF.

The chain couples TRBV10-3 to TRBJ1-1, with D uncertain. The CDR3 extends over 13 amino acids. Trimming removed 1 base from V and 1 base from J, with 4 bases in between. Germline loops: CDR1 ENHRY, CDR2 SYGVKD. CDR3 nucleotide sequence: TGTGCCATCAGTGAGTGGGCGAACACTGAAGCTTTCTTT. It translates to CAISEWANTEAFF.

The CDR3 loop reads CASSPGTSGRSGNEQFF. For the CDR3, the DNA is TGTGCCAGCTCACCGGGGACTAGCGGGAGGTCGGGGAATGAGCAGTTCTTC. The rearrangement links TRBV18 to TRBJ2-1, with 15 bases lining up with TRBD2. Germline CDR1 reads KGHSH; CDR2 reads LQKENI. This CDR3 comprises 17 residues. The J segment lost 7 bases and the V segment lost 3 bases, leaving 7 bases of the junction unmatched.

The rearrangement links TRBV5-5 to TRBJ1-2, with 7 bases lining up with TRBD1. The V gene's germline CDR1 is SGHKS and CDR2 YYEKEE (reference sequence). This CDR3 region has 14 residues. The V and J ends lost 4 bases and 3 bases, in that order; junction bases with no gene match: 6. The CDR3 nucleotides are TGTGCCAGCAGCCCACAGGGGCCCGACTATGGCTACACCTTC. Protein product: CASSPQGPDYGYTF.

V and J are TRBV19 and TRBJ1-2; D is unclear. There are 14 residues in the CDR3. In germline, CDR1 is LNHDA, CDR2 SQIVND (reference sequence). V lost 2 bases, J lost 6 bases, and 13 bases lay in between. As DNA, the CDR3 is TGTGCCAGTAGTATAAACGGGAAAGTTCATGGCTACACCTTC. Protein product: CASSINGKVHGYTF.

The gene calls are TRBV6-5 and TRBJ2-4, with a weak D call TRBD1 (5 bases). The CDR3 spans 15 residues. V was cut by 0 bases and J by 3 bases, with 9 bases left in between. CDR1 is MNHEY, CDR2 SVGAGI, per germline. Here the CDR3 reads CASSYSTQDKNIQYF. The CDR3 DNA is TGTGCCAGCAGTTACTCGACACAGGACAAAAACATTCAGTACTTC.

This clone was counted only a few times. The V call is TRBV5-1, the J call TRBJ2-3; D is perhaps TRBD1 (5 bases). Germline V CDR1 and CDR2: SGHRS, YFSETQ. Trimming took off 0 bases at V and 6 bases at J, with 5 bases between the two ends. This CDR3 is 12 amino acids long. In DNA form, the CDR3 reads TGCGCCAGCAGCTTGGAGGGGGATACGCAGTATTTT. This encodes CASSLEGDTQYF.

Details on this clone: The junction differs from germline at one of its ends, possibly a read error. The CDR3 bases are TGTGCTAGCAGCCCCCTGTTTAGCAGGGGAAGTGGAAACACCATATATTTT. Its translation is CASSPLFSRGSGNTIYF. The rearrangement uses TRBV7-7 and TRBJ1-3; D may be TRBD1 (6 bases). CDR1 and CDR2 (germline): SSHAT, FNYEAQ (reference sequence). This CDR3 is 17 amino acids long. The full variable domain, in which reference TRBV7-7 and TRBJ1-3 provide the parts outside the CDR3, is GAGVSQSPRYKVTKRGQDVTLRCDPISSHATLYWYQQALGQGPEFLTYFNYEAQPDKSGLPSDRFSAERPEGSISTLTIQRTEQRDSAMYRCASSPLFSRGSGNTIYFGEGSWLTVV.

This clone was recorded a few times. The chain carries TRBV19 and TRBJ2-5, with 7 bases that match TRBD1. The CDR3 is 16 residues long. The trim removed 5 bases at V and 3 bases at J, leaving 12 bases unmatched. The germline V gene has CDR1 LNHDA and CDR2 SQIVND (reference sequence). CDR3 sequence (DNA): TGTGCCAGTAGTCCTACCGTCTCCACAGGGGAAGAGACCCAGTACTTC. Protein product: CASSPTVSTGEETQYF.

The V call is TRBV28, the J call TRBJ1-5; TRBD1 matches 10 bases. Losses at the gene ends were 3 bases for V and 6 bases for J; bases not matched to a gene: 8. In germline, CDR1 is MDHEN, CDR2 SYDVKM. This CDR3 has 16 amino acids. The DNA for the CDR3 is TGTGCCAGCAGTTTTCCACGGACAGGGGGGGGTCAGCCCCAGCATTTT. Its protein is CASSFPRTGGGQPQHF.

The chain has TRBV7-2 and TRBJ2-5, with TRBD1 matching over 11 bases. Germline V gene sequence: CDR1 SGHTA, CDR2 FQGNSA. J was trimmed by 6 bases and V by 5 bases; bases with no gene match: 8. The CDR3 extends over 15 amino acids. DNA for the CDR3: TGTGCCAGCAGCACGGGGACAGGGGGTTCGAAGACCCAGTACTTC. This gives the protein CASSTGTGGSKTQYF.

V is TRBV6-6 and J is TRBJ2-3; TRBD1 is a possible D gene (6 bases). The germline CDR1 and CDR2 sequences are MNHNY and SVGAGI (reference sequence). The CDR3 has 16 residues. Trimming shortened V by 0 bases and J by 2 bases, and 12 bases separated the two germline ends. The chain's CDR3 is CASSYSNRDPTDTQYF. The CDR3 nucleotides read TGTGCCAGCAGTTACTCGAACAGGGATCCCACAGATACGCAGTATTTT.

V gene TRBV5-6 combines with J gene TRBJ2-2; the match to TRBD2 covers 7 bases. Germline V lookup: CDR1 SGHDT, CDR2 YYEEEE. With V trimmed by 6 bases and J by 0 bases, 8 bases remained unmatched. The CDR3 sequence is 16 residues long. CDR3 sequence: CASTFRLAANTGELFF. Here the CDR3 DNA reads TGTGCCAGCACCTTTAGGCTAGCGGCGAACACCGGGGAGCTGTTTTTT. The entire variable domain, with the rest obtained from reference TRBV5-6 and TRBJ2-2, is as follows: DAGVTQSPTHLIKTRGQQVTLRCSPKSGHDTVSWYQQALGQGPQFIFQYYEEEERQRGNFPDRFSGHQFPNYSSELNVNALLLGDSALYLCASTFRLAANTGELFFGEGSRLTVL.

The J gene is TRBJ2-3, the V gene TRBV28; D tentatively reads TRBD1 or TRBD2 (6 bases each). CDR3 length: 15 amino acids. Germline-derived CDR1 and CDR2 are MDHEN and SYDVKM. V was trimmed by 5 bases and J by 5 bases, leaving 17 bases between them. CDR3 DNA sequence: TGTGCCAGCAGTCCCGGGGGCCTAGGGAAAGATACGCAGTATTTT. This codes for CASSPGGLGKDTQYF. The whole variable domain, remainder taken from reference TRBV28 and TRBJ2-3, is DVKVTQSSRYLVKRTGEKVFLECVQDMDHENMFWYRQDPGLGLRLIYFSYDVKMKEKGDIPEGYSVSREKKERFSLILESASTNQTSMYLCASSPGGLGKDTQYFGPGTRLTVL.

V is TRBV7-4 and J is TRBJ2-1, with D hard to call. Between the trimmed V and J ends, which lost 7 bases and 0 bases, there was a span of 19 bases. The CDR3 is made up of 17 amino acids. CDR1 and CDR2 from the germline V gene are SGHVT and SQSDAQ. CDR3 coding DNA: TGTGCCAGCACCCCAAAGTGCGTGACCGACTCCTACAATGAGCAGTTCTTC. It specifies CASTPKCVTDSYNEQFF.

V is TRBV6-1 and J is TRBJ2-1; D not resolved. The germline gives CDR1 MNHNS, CDR2 SASEGT. V was trimmed by 2 bases and J by 12 bases, leaving 20 bases between them. The CDR3 consists of 15 residues. The CDR3 reads CASSEPSWSGAGQFF. The DNA for the CDR3 is TGTGCCAGCAGTGAACCCTCCTGGTCAGGCGCCGGGCAGTTCTTC.

V is TRBV2 and J is TRBJ2-7, with D uncertain. The CDR3 covers 11 residues. V lost 6 bases and J lost 5, with 8 bases in between. CDR1 is SNHLY and CDR2 is FYNNEI in the germline V gene. The CDR3 coding sequence is TGTGCCAGCAGCCCCGCCCACGAGCAGTACTTC. Translation: CASSPAHEQYF.

The chain is built from TRBV5-8 and TRBJ1-1; possibly TRBD1 for D (6 bases). The germline gives CDR1 SGHTS, CDR2 YDEGEE. This CDR3 region has 16 residues. V shed 0 bases and J shed 1 base, with 13 bases lying between them. The CDR3 is CASSLERGRGNTEAFF. Written as DNA, the CDR3 is TGTGCCAGCAGCTTGGAACGGGGCAGGGGGAACACTGAAGCTTTCTTT.